Listed below are T cell receptor beta chains from one sample, sequenced in a study of blood T cell dynamics during melanoma immunotherapy. TCRdb's copy holds only in-frame clones and misses some; the assay was immunoSEQ multiplex PCR. This sample yields 16,000 or so clones, of which 91% are seen a single time; about 1.8% belongs to the top ten. The sequenced sample was blood, obtained from a patient treated with checkpoint blockade. The source of these receptors is a human donor with melanoma. Both conserved end residues are part of each CDR3. The order of the fields is clone size, J gene, V gene, D gene, CDR3 length, CDR3 protein, CDR3 DNA. The D gene is left open where the match is weak. Expanded clones are given a class, and other clones once, few, many or no size at all.

clone size: NA; J gene: TRBJ2-7; V gene: TRBV2; D gene: NA; CDR3 length: 12; CDR3 protein: CASRLGGGEQYF; CDR3 DNA: TGTGCCAGCAGGCTGGGAGGGGGAGAGCAGTACTTC
clone size: few; J gene: TRBJ1-3; V gene: TRBV19; D gene: NA; CDR3 length: 15; CDR3 protein: CASSTLESSGNTIYF; CDR3 DNA: TGTGCCAGTAGTACGCTCGAGAGCTCTGGAAACACCATATATTTT
clone size: NA; J gene: TRBJ1-6; V gene: TRBV18; D gene: TRBD1; CDR3 length: 16; CDR3 protein: CASSPQEWDRHSPLHF; CDR3 DNA: TGTGCCAGCTCACCCCAGGAGTGGGACAGACATTCACCCCTCCACTTT
clone size: NA; J gene: TRBJ2-1; V gene: TRBV29-1; D gene: NA; CDR3 length: 12; CDR3 protein: CSVGDSPDEQFF; CDR3 DNA: TGCAGCGTGGGGGATTCTCCAGATGAGCAGTTCTTC
clone size: few; J gene: TRBJ1-2; V gene: TRBV5-1; D gene: NA; CDR3 length: 16; CDR3 protein: CASSLPWTGSSYGYTF; CDR3 DNA: TGCGCCAGCAGCTTGCCCTGGACCGGTTCCTCCTATGGCTACACCTTC
clone size: once; J gene: TRBJ1-1; V gene: TRBV19; D gene: TRBD1; CDR3 length: 17; CDR3 protein: CASSRTGGRPGNTEAFF; CDR3 DNA: TGTGCCAGTAGTCGGACAGGGGGCCGCCCAGGGAACACTGAAGCTTTCTTT
clone size: NA; J gene: TRBJ1-1; V gene: TRBV6-1; D gene: NA; CDR3 length: 14; CDR3 protein: CASRTRARGSEAFF; CDR3 DNA: TGTGCCAGCAGAACCCGGGCGAGGGGTAGTGAAGCTTTCTTT
clone size: NA; J gene: TRBJ1-6; V gene: TRBV5-6; D gene: TRBD1; CDR3 length: 16; CDR3 protein: CASSRGTGGDNSPLHF; CDR3 DNA: TGTGCCAGCAGCCGCGGGACAGGGGGAGATAATTCACCCCTCCACTTT
clone size: few; J gene: TRBJ1-2; V gene: TRBV7-9; D gene: NA; CDR3 length: 11; CDR3 protein: CASSLGNGYTF; CDR3 DNA: TGTGCCAGCAGCTTGGGGAATGGCTACACCTTC
clone size: NA; J gene: TRBJ2-2; V gene: TRBV14; D gene: NA; CDR3 length: 16; CDR3 protein: CASSQDGGRLTGELFF; CDR3 DNA: TGTGCCAGCAGCCAAGACGGAGGGAGGCTCACCGGGGAGCTGTTTTTT
clone size: NA; J gene: TRBJ1-1; V gene: TRBV7-2; D gene: NA; CDR3 length: 15; CDR3 protein: CASSFPGTSNTEAFF; CDR3 DNA: TGTGCCAGCAGCTTTCCCGGGACATCCAACACTGAAGCTTTCTTT
clone size: few; J gene: TRBJ1-6; V gene: TRBV19; D gene: NA; CDR3 length: 14; CDR3 protein: CASSIRQDNSPLHF; CDR3 DNA: TGTGCCAGTAGTATCAGACAGGATAATTCACCCCTCCACTTT
clone size: NA; J gene: TRBJ2-5; V gene: TRBV5-1; D gene: TRBD2; CDR3 length: 19; CDR3 protein: CASSLESGRTSGRRETQYF; CDR3 DNA: TGCGCCAGCAGCTTGGAGAGCGGACGGACTAGCGGGAGGAGGGAGACCCAGTACTTC
clone size: NA; J gene: TRBJ2-1; V gene: TRBV5-6; D gene: TRBD2; CDR3 length: 14; CDR3 protein: CASSFREGYNEQFF; CDR3 DNA: TGTGCCAGCAGCTTCCGGGAGGGTTACAATGAGCAGTTCTTC
clone size: NA; J gene: TRBJ1-4; V gene: TRBV6-6; D gene: NA; CDR3 length: 12; CDR3 protein: CASNDKNEKLFF; CDR3 DNA: TGTGCCAGCAACGATAAAAATGAAAAACTGTTTTTT
clone size: NA; J gene: TRBJ1-1; V gene: TRBV5-5; D gene: NA; CDR3 length: 16; CDR3 protein: CASFTGAILMNTEAFF; CDR3 DNA: TGTGCCAGCTTTACGGGGGCGATCCTTATGAACACTGAAGCTTTCTTT
clone size: NA; J gene: TRBJ1-5; V gene: TRBV30; D gene: TRBD1; CDR3 length: 17; CDR3 protein: CAWSARDSPRGNQPQHF; CDR3 DNA: TGTGCCTGGAGTGCTCGGGACAGCCCAAGGGGCAATCAGCCCCAGCATTTT
clone size: NA; J gene: TRBJ2-6; V gene: TRBV19; D gene: NA; CDR3 length: 15; CDR3 protein: CASSIRQAGANVLTF; CDR3 DNA: TGTGCCAGTAGTATAAGGCAGGCTGGGGCCAACGTCCTGACTTTC
clone size: NA; J gene: TRBJ2-3; V gene: TRBV7-6; D gene: TRBD1; CDR3 length: 16; CDR3 protein: CASSLGDREITDTQYF; CDR3 DNA: TGTGCCAGCAGCTTAGGGGACAGGGAAATCACAGATACGCAGTATTTT
clone size: NA; J gene: TRBJ2-1; V gene: TRBV11-2; D gene: NA; CDR3 length: 13; CDR3 protein: CASSSRFGDEQFF; CDR3 DNA: TGTGCCAGCAGCTCTCGGTTCGGGGATGAGCAGTTCTTC
clone size: NA; J gene: TRBJ2-2; V gene: TRBV19; D gene: NA; CDR3 length: 13; CDR3 protein: CASRSRGTGELFF; CDR3 DNA: TGTGCCAGTAGGTCTAGGGGGACCGGGGAGCTGTTTTTT
clone size: NA; J gene: TRBJ1-4; V gene: TRBV28; D gene: NA; CDR3 length: 15; CDR3 protein: CASSLGRGVEEKLFF; CDR3 DNA: TGTGCCAGCAGTTTAGGTCGGGGCGTTGAAGAAAAACTGTTTTTT
clone size: NA; J gene: TRBJ2-5; V gene: TRBV2; D gene: NA; CDR3 length: 14; CDR3 protein: CASNPGNYKETQYF; CDR3 DNA: TGTGCCAGCAATCCCGGGAACTACAAAGAGACCCAGTACTTC
clone size: NA; J gene: TRBJ1-1; V gene: TRBV13; D gene: TRBD1; CDR3 length: 15; CDR3 protein: CASSTPGGGTTEAFF; CDR3 DNA: TGTGCCAGCAGCACGCCAGGGGGGGGGACCACTGAAGCTTTCTTT